These 26 T cell receptor beta chains came from one sample sequenced in a study of regulatory T cells in long-lasting Graves disease. Sequencing libraries for TCR beta were prepared with iRepertoire HTBI primers and Arm-PCR of CDR3 regions. Each CDR3 protein is one row after TCRdb ran MiXCR on the multiplex PCR reads. The sample includes 400,000 to 500,000 distinct CDR3 sequences, about 15% of them seen just once. Noted time point: newly diagnosed GD, antithyroid drugs for less than 3 months. Following extraction of RNA from PBMCs, that RNA was used to make the TCR library. These sequences were also reported in another study, on T cells in Graves' hyperthyroidism and ophthalmopathy.

Specimen: peripheral blood mononuclear cells (PBMCs), collected at new diagnosis, from a patient treated with antithyroid drugs. Receptor source: a woman aged 35 to 49 with Graves disease.

The chain uses TRBV6-1 and TRBJ1-6; 7 nucleotides agree with TRBD1. V trimming: 4 bases; J trimming: 6 bases; junction bases outside the gene matches: 3. The CDR3 has 14 residues. Germline CDR1 is MNHNS and CDR2 is SASEGT. In DNA form, the CDR3 reads TGTGCCAGCAGTGGGGGACAGAGTAATTCACCCCTCCACTTT. It specifies CASSGGQSNSPLHF.

Ten or more counts support this clonotype. The gene calls are TRBV29-1 and TRBJ1-1; D is possibly TRBD1 (6 bases). Germline values: CDR1 SQVTM, CDR2 ANQGSEA. The ends were cut back, 6 bases at V and 1 base at J, with 9 bases in the middle. The CDR3 consists of 12 residues. This CDR3 reads CSVGGQNTEAFF. CDR3 DNA: TGCAGCGTAGGGGGACAGAACACTGAAGCTTTCTTT.

Ten or more counts support this clonotype. V and J are TRBV6-5 and TRBJ1-6; TRBD1 aligns across 7 bases. The V gene end was trimmed by 2 bases and the J gene end by 0 bases; junction bases not matched to a gene: 4. The germline gives CDR1 MNHEY, CDR2 SVGAGI. The CDR3 extends over 17 amino acids. DNA for the CDR3: TGTGCCAGCAGTTACCCCAGACAGGGCTCCTATAATTCACCCCTCCACTTT. This gives the protein CASSYPRQGSYNSPLHF.

Concerning this clonotype itself: This may come from a read error, since a much larger clone is one base off. The CDR3 reads CSAPPFGQGQYEQHF. The CDR3 nucleotides read TGCAGTGCTCCTCCCTTCGGACAGGGTCAATACGAGCAGCACTTC. The genes are TRBV20-1 and TRBJ2-7; 8 bases agree with TRBD1. The germline CDR1 and CDR2 sequences are DFQATT and SNEGSKA (reference sequence). The CDR3 consists of 15 residues.

This clonotype has a count of ten or more. J is TRBJ2-2 and V is TRBV19; 8 positions match TRBD1. The CDR3 sequence is 16 residues long. Germline V gene data show CDR1 as LNHDA and CDR2 as SQIVND (reference sequence). Unmatched junction bases numbered 6, after V lost 5 bases and J lost 1 base. The chain's CDR3 is CASSPRGRWNTGELFF. CDR3 in DNA: TGTGCCAGTAGTCCCAGGGGGCGCTGGAACACCGGGGAGCTGTTTTTT.

This clonotype was seen only a few times. The V call is TRBV6-1, the J call TRBJ1-1; tentative D call: TRBD1 (6 bases). Trimming cost V 2 bases and J 11 bases, with 21 bases left between them. The germline V gene has CDR1 MNHNS and CDR2 SASEGT. This CDR3 spans 15 amino acids. CDR3 sequence reads: CASSERGEPNHVAFF. The DNA for the CDR3 is TGTGCCAGCAGTGAAAGGGGGGAACCAAATCACGTCGCTTTCTTT.

With regard to this clonotype: Given the absence of the conserved phenylalanine or tryptophan at the CDR3 end, a read error is likely. The V gene is TRBV7-2, the J gene TRBJ2-4; TRBD2 aligns across 8 bases. CDR3 length: 17 amino acids. J was trimmed by 7 bases and V by 1 base; bases with no gene match: 12. In germline, CDR1 is SGHTA, CDR2 FQGNSA. The CDR3, as DNA: TGTGCCAGCAGCTTAGTATCGAGCGGGAGCGCGAGGAACATTCAGTACCTC. Protein product: CASSLVSSGSARNIQYL.

This clonotype occurred many times. The chain links TRBV2 to TRBJ2-7, with 7 bases that match TRBD2. Per the germline V gene, CDR1 is SNHLY and CDR2 is FYNNEI. J gave up 3 bases and V 7 bases, and 12 bases lay outside the gene matches. The CDR3 contains 15 residues. The CDR3: CASTLWASGDYEQYF. The CDR3 DNA follows: TGTGCCAGCACCCTCTGGGCTAGCGGAGACTACGAGCAGTACTTC.

In this sample, this clonotype turned up many times. The chain recombines TRBV5-8 with TRBJ2-7; TRBD1 agrees at 8 bases. The CDR3 totals 15 residues. Germline CDR1 reads SGHTS; CDR2 reads YDEGEE. Losses at the gene ends were 1 base for V and 1 base for J; bases not matched to a gene: 4. The CDR3 nucleotides are TGTGCCAGCAGCTTGTACGGGACAGGTTCCTACGAGCAGTACTTC. This encodes CASSLYGTGSYEQYF.

This clonotype was seen ten or more times. The chain uses TRBV12-5 and TRBJ2-7, with D perhaps TRBD1 (6 bases). The CDR3 is 18 residues long. With 0 bases removed from V and 0 bases from J, the gap between germline ends came to 18 bases. The germline gives CDR1 LGHNT, CDR2 FRNRAP. The CDR3 coding sequence is TGTGCTAGTGGTTTGGTACTAAATCAGGACAGCAGCTCCTACGAGCAGTACTTC. Its protein is CASGLVLNQDSSSYEQYF.

In this sample, this clonotype turned up many times. The chain employs TRBV6-2 or TRBV6-3 and TRBJ2-7; D remains ambiguous. The CDR3 totals 12 residues. Trimming took off 8 bases at V and 0 bases at J, with 8 bases between the two ends. Germline V CDR1 and CDR2: MNHEY, SVGEGT. Here the CDR3 reads CASLGSSYEQYF. DNA of the CDR3: TGTGCCAGCTTAGGCAGCTCCTACGAGCAGTACTTC.

This clonotype was observed a few times. The J gene is TRBJ2-1, the V gene TRBV10-3, with 11 bases matching TRBD1. V was pared by 6 bases and J by 7 bases, with 5 bases of the junction left unmatched. Per germline, CDR1 ENHRY and CDR2 SYGVKD. The CDR3 runs to 14 residues. The CDR3 loop is CAIREDRGRNEQFF. In DNA form, the CDR3 reads TGTGCCATCAGGGAGGACAGGGGGCGGAATGAGCAGTTCTTC.

This clonotype was observed a handful of times. This chain connects TRBV9 to TRBJ1-3; 9 bases map to TRBD1. J gave up 3 bases and V 4 bases, and 2 bases lay outside the gene matches. The CDR3 contains 14 residues. Per germline, CDR1 SGDLS and CDR2 YYNGEE. The CDR3 DNA reads TGTGCCAGCAGCTACAGGGGGCATGGAAACACCATATATTTT. Translated: CASSYRGHGNTIYF.

This clonotype was detected a few times. The V call is TRBV20-1, the J call TRBJ2-3, with D unclear. The CDR3 runs to 12 residues. Germline V gene sequence: CDR1 DFQATT, CDR2 SNEGSKA (reference sequence). V was shortened by 1 base and J by 5 bases, with 7 bases between the two germline ends. The CDR3 bases are TGCAGTGCTAGAGCAAAGCGAGATACGCAGTATTTT. This sequence encodes CSARAKRDTQYF.

This clonotype came up a few times. This chain links TRBV18 with TRBJ1-1, with TRBD1 matching 12 bases. The CDR3 consists of 14 residues. CDR1 and CDR2 (germline): KGHSH, LQKENI. V lost 6 bases to trimming and J lost 3 bases; unmatched junction nucleotides: 2. CDR3 amino acids: CASSGQGAHTEAFF. CDR3 coding DNA: TGTGCCAGCTCGGGACAGGGGGCCCACACTGAAGCTTTCTTT. The full variable domain, with the rest looked up from reference TRBV18 and TRBJ1-1, is NAGVMQNPRHLVRRRGQEARLRCSPMKGHSHVYWYRQLPEEGLKFMVYLQKENIIDESGMPKERFSAEFPKEGPSILRIQQVVRGDSAAYFCASSGQGAHTEAFFGQGTRLTVV.

Ten or more counts support this clonotype. The chain combines TRBV27 with TRBJ2-6, with a weak D call TRBD2 (6 bases). V was cut by 3 bases and J by 3 bases, with 6 bases left in between. Germline assignment: CDR1 MNHEY and CDR2 SMNVEV (reference sequence). There are 14 residues in the CDR3. The CDR3 DNA reads TGTGCCAGCAGTTTGGGGGGTGGGGCCAACGTCCTGACTTTC. It specifies CASSLGGGANVLTF. The full variable domain, its missing parts supplied by reference TRBV27 and TRBJ2-6, is EAQVTQNPRYLITVTGKKLTVTCSQNMNHEYMSWYRQDPGLGLRQIYYSMNVEVTDKGDVPEGYKVSRKEKRNFPLILESPSPNQTSLYFCASSLGGGANVLTFGAGSRLTVL.

This clonotype was recorded many times. One end of the junction varies from germline; a read error may be responsible. This rearrangement joins TRBV2 to TRBJ2-7; D gene ambiguous. The germline V gene has CDR1 SNHLY and CDR2 FYNNEI. The CDR3 extends over 12 amino acids. CDR3 loop: CANSDGSYEQYF. The DNA for the CDR3 is TGTGCCAACAGTGACGGCTCCTACGAGCAGTACTTC.

Concerning this clonotype: It differs at one base from a far larger clone, so likely a read error. This sequence joins TRBV12-3 or TRBV12-4 and TRBJ2-7; TRBD2 matches at 16 bases. The CDR3 contains 18 residues. V gave up 3 bases and J gave up 5 bases; unmatched junction bases: 10. Here the CDR3 DNA reads TGTGCCAGCAGTTTCCCGGGACTAGCGGGAGGGCGATCCCACGAGCAGTACTTC. It translates to CASSFPGLAGGRSHEQYF.

Notes on this clonotype: A single base separates this from a much larger clone, so it may be a read error. Written as DNA, the CDR3 is TGTGCCAGGAGCTTAGCGCTGGCAGGGGGGGATCAGCCCCAGCATTTT. As protein: CARSLALAGGDQPQHF. This chain connects TRBV7-8 to TRBJ1-5, with TRBD1 identical over 7 bases. Germline V gene data show CDR1 as SGHVS and CDR2 as FQNEAQ. The CDR3 contains 16 residues.

The table lists this clonotype with many counts. This sequence joins TRBV5-5 and TRBJ1-5, with 7 bases aligning to TRBD1. The germline CDR1 and CDR2 sequences are SGHKS and YYEKEE (reference sequence). Losses at the gene ends were 5 bases for V and 2 bases for J; bases not matched to a gene: 4. The CDR3 has 14 amino acids. The CDR3 is CASSAGTGNQPQHF. CDR3 sequence (DNA): TGTGCCAGCAGTGCCGGGACAGGCAATCAGCCCCAGCATTTT.

In its sample, this clonotype was seen many times. The genes are TRBV10-3 and TRBJ1-1; a possible D gene is TRBD1 (6 bases). Deletions cut 6 bases from V and 1 base from J, with 9 bases between. The CDR3 is made up of 13 amino acids. Germline V gives CDR1 ENHRY, CDR2 SYGVKD. The CDR3 nucleotides are TGTGCCATCAGCGAGACAGGGAACACTGAAGCTTTCTTT. Translating gives CAISETGNTEAFF.

This clonotype was seen many times. The J gene is TRBJ1-4, the V gene TRBV11-2, with D possibly being TRBD1 (5 bases). V was trimmed by 2 bases and J by 2 bases, leaving 9 bases between them. CDR1 SGHAT and CDR2 FQNNGV come from the germline V gene. The CDR3 contains 15 residues. CDR3 region: CASSLSGPTNEKLFF. CDR3 DNA: TGTGCCAGCAGCTTATCGGGGCCTACTAATGAAAAACTGTTTTTT. Full variable domain (missing parts from reference TRBV11-2 and TRBJ1-4): EAGVAQSPRYKIIEKRQSVAFWCNPISGHATLYWYQQILGQGPKLLIQFQNNGVVDDSQLPKDRFSAERLKGVDSTLKIQPAKLEDSAVYLCASSLSGPTNEKLFFGSGTQLSVL.

This clonotype was counted only a few times. The chain carries TRBV27 and TRBJ2-3; D gene uncertain. The CDR3 is 16 residues long. Trimming stripped 5 bases from V and 2 bases from J, with 17 bases between. Germline-derived CDR1 and CDR2 are MNHEY and SMNVEV (reference sequence). The CDR3 DNA follows: TGTGCCAGCAGTCCAACCCGGGTCGAAACCACAGATACGCAGTATTTT. Translating it yields CASSPTRVETTDTQYF.

This clonotype has at least ten counts. The rearrangement joins TRBV24-1 to TRBJ2-5, with D perhaps matching TRBD1 or TRBD2 (5 bases each). The V end was cut by 5 bases, the J end by 3 bases, with 9 bases between. There are 13 residues in the CDR3. CDR1 KGHDR and CDR2 SFDVKD come from the germline V gene. CDR3 sequence: CATSGGVEETQYF. Here the CDR3 DNA reads TGTGCCACCAGTGGAGGGGTGGAAGAGACCCAGTACTTC.

Comment on this clonotype: A read error is possible here, since a much larger clone lies one base away. The V call is TRBV5-1, the J call TRBJ2-6; 7 bases agree with TRBD1. In germline, CDR1 is SGHRS, CDR2 YFSETQ. CDR3 length equals 16 residues. V lost 5 bases to trimming and J lost 2 bases; unmatched junction nucleotides: 7. The CDR3, as DNA: TGCGCCAGCAGTGGACAGGCGGTCCCTGGGGCCAACGTCCTGACTTTC. Amino acid sequence: CASSGQAVPGANVLTF.

The V gene is TRBV4-1, the J gene TRBJ2-3; D possibly corresponds to TRBD2 (5 bases). Trimming removed 1 base from V and 5 bases from J, with 7 bases in between. The CDR3 totals 13 residues. Germline V gene lookup returns CDR1 MGHRA and CDR2 YSYEKL. The DNA of the CDR3 is TGCGCCAGCAGCCAAGCCGAGGGAGATACGCAGTATTTT. As protein: CASSQAEGDTQYF.